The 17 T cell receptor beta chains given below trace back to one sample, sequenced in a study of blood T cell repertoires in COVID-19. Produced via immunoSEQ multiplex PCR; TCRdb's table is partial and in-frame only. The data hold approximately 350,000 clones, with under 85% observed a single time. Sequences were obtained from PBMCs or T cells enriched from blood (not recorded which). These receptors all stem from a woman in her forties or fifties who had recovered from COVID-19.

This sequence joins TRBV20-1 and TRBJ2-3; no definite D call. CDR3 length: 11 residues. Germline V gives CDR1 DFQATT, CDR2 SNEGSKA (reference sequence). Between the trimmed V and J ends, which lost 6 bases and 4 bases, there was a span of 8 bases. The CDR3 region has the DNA TGCAGTGCCCCCTTAGCAGATACGCAGTATTTT. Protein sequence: CSAPLADTQYF.

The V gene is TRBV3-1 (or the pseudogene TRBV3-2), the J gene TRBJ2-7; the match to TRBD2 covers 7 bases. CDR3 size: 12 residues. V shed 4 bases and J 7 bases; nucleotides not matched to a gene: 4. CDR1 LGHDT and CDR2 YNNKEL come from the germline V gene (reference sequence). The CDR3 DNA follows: TGTGCCAGCAGCCGGGACTACCTTGAGCAGTACTTC. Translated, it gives CASSRDYLEQYF.

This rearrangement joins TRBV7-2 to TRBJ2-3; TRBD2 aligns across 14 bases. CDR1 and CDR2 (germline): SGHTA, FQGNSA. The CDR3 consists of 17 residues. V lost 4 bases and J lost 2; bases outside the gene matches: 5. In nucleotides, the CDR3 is TGTGCCAGCAGCTCCCGACTAGCGGGGGGGCCCACAGATACGCAGTATTTT. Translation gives CASSSRLAGGPTDTQYF.

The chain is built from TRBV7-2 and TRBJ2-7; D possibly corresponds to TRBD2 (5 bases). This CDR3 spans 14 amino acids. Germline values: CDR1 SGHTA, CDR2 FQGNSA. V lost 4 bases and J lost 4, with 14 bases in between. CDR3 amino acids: CASSSPKPGYEQYF. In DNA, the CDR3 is TGTGCCAGCAGCTCCCCCAAACCGGGATACGAGCAGTACTTC. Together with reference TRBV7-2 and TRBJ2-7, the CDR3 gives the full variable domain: GAGVSQSPSNKVTEKGKDVELRCDPISGHTALYWYRQSLGQGLEFLIYFQGNSAPDKSGLPSDRFSAERTGGSVSTLTIQRTQQEDSAVYLCASSSPKPGYEQYFGPGTRLTVT.

CDR3 amino acids: CASSFFSSSSYEQYF. The CDR3, as DNA: TGTGCCAGCAGTTTCTTTAGTTCCTCCTCCTACGAGCAGTACTTC. The chain links TRBV27 to TRBJ2-7; D gene unclear. CDR3 length: 15 amino acids. Germline V gene sequence: CDR1 MNHEY, CDR2 SMNVEV (reference sequence). With 3 bases removed from V and 0 bases from J, the gap between germline ends came to 12 bases.

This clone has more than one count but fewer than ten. For the CDR3, the DNA is TGCGCCAGCAGCCAAGATCTCATGACTGTCTTAACGCCCCTCCACTTT. As protein: CASSQDLMTVLTPLHF. The gene calls are TRBV4-3 and TRBJ1-6; no clear D gene. Between the trimmed V and J ends, which lost 0 bases and 13 bases, there was a span of 19 bases. The CDR3 has 16 amino acids. The germline V gene encodes CDR1 LGHNA and CDR2 YSLEER.

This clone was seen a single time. The CDR3 here is CASFRGDIGELFF. The CDR3 DNA sequence: TGTGCCAGCTTCCGAGGAGATATCGGGGAGCTGTTTTTT. V usage is TRBV11-2 and J usage is TRBJ2-2; D not resolved. The CDR3 has 13 amino acids. Germline-derived CDR1 and CDR2 are SGHAT and FQNNGV. V was clipped by 8 bases and J by 7 bases, with 14 bases between them. The whole variable domain, remainder taken from reference TRBV11-2 and TRBJ2-2, is EAGVAQSPRYKIIEKRQSVAFWCNPISGHATLYWYQQILGQGPKLLIQFQNNGVVDDSQLPKDRFSAERLKGVDSTLKIQPAKLEDSAVYLCASFRGDIGELFFGEGSRLTVL.

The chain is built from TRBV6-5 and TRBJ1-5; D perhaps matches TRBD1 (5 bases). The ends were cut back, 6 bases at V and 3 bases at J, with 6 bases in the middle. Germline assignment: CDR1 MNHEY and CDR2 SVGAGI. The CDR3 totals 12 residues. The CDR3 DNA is TGTGCCAGCAGGGGGCCCAATCAGCCCCAGCATTTT. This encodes CASRGPNQPQHF.

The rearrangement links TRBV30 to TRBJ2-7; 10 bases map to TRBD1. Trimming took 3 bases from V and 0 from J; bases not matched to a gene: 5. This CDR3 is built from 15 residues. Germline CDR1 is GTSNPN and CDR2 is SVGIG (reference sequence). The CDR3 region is CAWRRGQGYSYEQYF. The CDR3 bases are TGTGCCTGGAGGAGGGGACAGGGGTACTCCTACGAGCAGTACTTC.

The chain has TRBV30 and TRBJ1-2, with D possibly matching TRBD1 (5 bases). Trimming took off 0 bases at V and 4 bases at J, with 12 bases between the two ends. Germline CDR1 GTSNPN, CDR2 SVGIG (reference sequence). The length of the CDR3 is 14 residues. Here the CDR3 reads CAWSVTGNRYGYTF. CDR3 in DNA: TGTGCCTGGAGTGTAACAGGCAACCGCTATGGCTACACCTTC.

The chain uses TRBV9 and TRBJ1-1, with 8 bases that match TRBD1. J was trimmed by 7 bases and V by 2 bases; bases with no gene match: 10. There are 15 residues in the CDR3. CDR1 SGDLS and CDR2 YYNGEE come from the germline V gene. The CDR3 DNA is TGTGCCAGCAGCGTCAGCCCCCAGGGGGCCCTTGAAGCTTTCTTT. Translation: CASSVSPQGALEAFF. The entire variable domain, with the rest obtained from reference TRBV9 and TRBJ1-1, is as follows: DSGVTQTPKHLITATGQRVTLRCSPRSGDLSVYWYQQSLDQGLQFLIQYYNGEERAKGNILERFSAQQFPDLHSELNLSSLELGDSALYFCASSVSPQGALEAFFGQGTRLTVV.

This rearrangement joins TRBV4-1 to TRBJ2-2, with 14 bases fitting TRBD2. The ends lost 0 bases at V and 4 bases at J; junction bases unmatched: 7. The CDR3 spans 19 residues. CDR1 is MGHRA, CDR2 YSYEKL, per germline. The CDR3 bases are TGCGCCAGCAGCCAAGAGGAGGCGACTAGCGGGAGGGTCACCGGGGAGCTGTTTTTT. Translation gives CASSQEEATSGRVTGELFF.

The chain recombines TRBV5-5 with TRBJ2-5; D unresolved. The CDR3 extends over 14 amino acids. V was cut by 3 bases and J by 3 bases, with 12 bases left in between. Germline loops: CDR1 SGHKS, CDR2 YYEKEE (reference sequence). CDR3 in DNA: TGTGCCAGCAGCTCTGTTTTACTCGAAGAGACCCAGTACTTC. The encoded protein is CASSSVLLEETQYF.

This CDR3 reads CASSSMRQGRGNTEAFF. The CDR3 DNA reads as TGTGCCAGCAGCAGTATGCGACAGGGTCGGGGGAACACTGAAGCTTTCTTT. V and J are TRBV5-6 and TRBJ1-1; 7 bases agree with TRBD1. The CDR3 is 17 residues long. The ends lost 4 bases at V and 1 base at J; junction bases unmatched: 13. CDR1 SGHDT and CDR2 YYEEEE come from the germline V gene.

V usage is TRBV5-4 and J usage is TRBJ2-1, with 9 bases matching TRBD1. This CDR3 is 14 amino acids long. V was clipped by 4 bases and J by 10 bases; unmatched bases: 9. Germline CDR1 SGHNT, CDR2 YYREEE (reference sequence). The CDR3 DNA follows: TGTGCCAGCAGCCCAAACAGGGGGCCGTGGGAGCAGTTCTTC. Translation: CASSPNRGPWEQFF.

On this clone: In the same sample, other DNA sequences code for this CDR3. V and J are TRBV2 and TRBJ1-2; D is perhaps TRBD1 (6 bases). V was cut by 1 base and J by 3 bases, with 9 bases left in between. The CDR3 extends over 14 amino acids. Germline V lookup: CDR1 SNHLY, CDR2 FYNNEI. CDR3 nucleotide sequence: TGTGCCAGCAGTGAAGGAGGGGGTGACTATGGCTACACCTTC. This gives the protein CASSEGGGDYGYTF.

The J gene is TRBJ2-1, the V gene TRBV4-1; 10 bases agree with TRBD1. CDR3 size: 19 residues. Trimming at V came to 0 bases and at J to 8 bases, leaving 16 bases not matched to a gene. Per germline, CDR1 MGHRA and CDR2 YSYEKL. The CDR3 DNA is TGCGCCAGCAGCCAAGATCGGTTCCCGACAGGGGGCAGGGTCGATGAGCAGTTCTTC. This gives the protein CASSQDRFPTGGRVDEQFF.